One and the same sample provided the 15 T cell receptor beta chains below, sequenced in a study of ipilimumab plus nivolumab after autologous stem cell transplantation. Generated by immunoSEQ multiplex PCR, the TCRdb table keeps only in-frame clones and is missing some. Of tens of thousands of clones listed, 80% to 95% are singletons. The sequenced sample was PBMCs, obtained in a trial of ipilimumab plus nivolumab as post-transplant consolidation. The receptors originated from a male donor with multiple myeloma.

The rearrangement uses TRBV7-2 and TRBJ1-3; maybe TRBD1 (5 bases). Trimming took 0 bases from V and 3 from J, leaving 9 bases between them. The CDR3 contains 15 residues. CDR1 SGHTA and CDR2 FQGNSA come from the germline V gene. The CDR3 loop is CASSLAQGGGNTIYF. In nucleotides, the CDR3 is TGTGCCAGCAGCTTAGCCCAGGGCGGTGGAAACACCATATATTTT.

The CDR3 sequence: CASSGYSIRGEKLFF. The CDR3 DNA reads TGTGCCAGCAGTGGTTACAGCATTAGGGGGGAAAAACTGTTTTTT. The chain joins TRBV2 to TRBJ1-4; D is possibly TRBD1 (6 bases). The V end lost 4 bases, the J end lost 8 bases, and 17 bases lay between the germline ends. CDR1 and CDR2 (germline): SNHLY, FYNNEI. The CDR3 covers 15 residues. The variable domain in full, completed from reference TRBV2 and TRBJ1-4, reads EPEVTQTPSHQVTQMGQEVILRCVPISNHLYFYWYRQILGQKVEFLVSFYNNEISEKSEIFDDQFSVERPDGSNFTLKIRSTKLEDSAMYFCASSGYSIRGEKLFFGSGTQLSVL.

The chain joins TRBV7-3 to TRBJ2-1; no clear D gene. CDR3 length: 14 residues. The germline V gene encodes CDR1 SGHTA and CDR2 FQGTGA. V lost 1 base and J lost 9, with 13 bases in between. The CDR3 nucleotides read TGTGCCAGCAGCTTAAACCTGCTTGCCAGTGAGCAGTTCTTC. Protein product: CASSLNLLASEQFF. Supplemented by reference TRBV7-3 and TRBJ2-1, the full variable domain reads GAGVSQTPSNKVTEKGKYVELRCDPISGHTALYWYRQSLGQGPEFLIYFQGTGAADDSGLPNDRFFAVRPEGSVSTLKIQRTERGDSAVYLCASSLNLLASEQFFGPGTRLTVL.

The gene calls are TRBV28 and TRBJ2-2; a possible D gene is TRBD2 (6 bases). CDR1 is MDHEN and CDR2 is SYDVKM in the germline V gene. The V and J ends lost 6 bases and 4 bases respectively, with 9 bases between them. This CDR3 has 13 amino acids. CDR3 in amino acids: CASRRGGTGELFF. CDR3 DNA: TGTGCCAGCAGAAGGGGAGGCACCGGGGAGCTGTTTTTT.

For the CDR3, the DNA is TGTGCCAGCAGCGCCTTTCCGGGAACCTACAATGAGCAGTTCTTC. Translating gives CASSAFPGTYNEQFF. This chain links TRBV5-5 with TRBJ2-1; a possible D gene is TRBD2 (5 bases). The length of the CDR3 is 15 residues. Trimming took off 4 bases at V and 2 bases at J, with 13 bases between the two ends. Germline V gene sequence: CDR1 SGHKS, CDR2 YYEKEE (reference sequence).

V usage is TRBV21-1 and J usage is TRBJ2-3. TRBV21-1 is shown as a pseudogene. The CDR3 has 17 amino acids. CDR3 region: CASSKKGRESGTDTQYF. CDR3 DNA sequence: TGTGCCAGCAGCAAAAAGGGCCGTGAAAGTGGGACAGATACGCAGTATTTT.

This clone was seen a handful of times. This chain connects TRBV2 to TRBJ1-6; TRBD1 aligns across 9 bases. J lost 7 bases, V lost 6 bases, and 4 bases had no gene match. The CDR3 extends over 14 amino acids. Per the germline V gene, CDR1 is SNHLY and CDR2 is FYNNEI. CDR3 sequence reads: CASRRTGANSPLHF. CDR3 bases: TGTGCCAGCAGGAGGACAGGGGCGAATTCACCCCTCCACTTT.

The CDR3 is CAWTSGGTDTQYF. The CDR3 DNA reads as TGTGCCTGGACTAGCGGGGGCACAGATACGCAGTATTTT. The rearrangement links TRBV30 to TRBJ2-3; 9 nucleotides match TRBD2. Germline V CDR1 and CDR2: GTSNPN, SVGIG (reference sequence). CDR3 length: 13 residues. V shed 4 bases and J 1 base; nucleotides not matched to a gene: 0.

V usage is TRBV7-3 and J usage is TRBJ2-3, with 8 bases matching TRBD2. The CDR3 has 17 residues. Looked up from germline, CDR1 is SGHTA and CDR2 is FQGTGA. V lost 2 bases to trimming and J lost 1 base; unmatched junction nucleotides: 8. CDR3 protein: CASSLGSGGSRTDTQYF. For the CDR3, the DNA is TGTGCCAGCAGCTTAGGGAGCGGGGGTTCTCGCACAGATACGCAGTATTTT. Variable domain in full (rest from reference TRBV7-3 and TRBJ2-3): GAGVSQTPSNKVTEKGKYVELRCDPISGHTALYWYRQSLGQGPEFLIYFQGTGAADDSGLPNDRFFAVRPEGSVSTLKIQRTERGDSAVYLCASSLGSGGSRTDTQYFGPGTRLTVL.

The chain couples TRBV11-3 to TRBJ2-4; TRBD1 agrees at 9 bases. V lost 1 base and J lost 9; bases outside the gene matches: 1. From germline, CDR1 is SGHNT and CDR2 YENEEA. This CDR3 region has 13 residues. The CDR3, as DNA: TGTGCCAGCAGCTTAGGACAGGGGGGCATTCAGTACTTC. It yields the protein CASSLGQGGIQYF.

J is TRBJ1-5 and V is TRBV7-2, with 7 nucleotides matching TRBD1. Trimming cost V 2 bases and J 9 bases; bases outside gene matches: 10. CDR1 SGHTA and CDR2 FQGNSA come from the germline V gene. This CDR3 contains 15 residues. The CDR3 spells CASSLRDSGPWPQHF. The CDR3 DNA is TGTGCCAGCAGCTTACGGGACAGTGGCCCGTGGCCCCAGCATTTT. Together with reference TRBV7-2 and TRBJ1-5, the CDR3 gives the full variable domain: GAGVSQSPSNKVTEKGKDVELRCDPISGHTALYWYRQSLGQGLEFLIYFQGNSAPDKSGLPSDRFSAERTGGSVSTLTIQRTQQEDSAVYLCASSLRDSGPWPQHFGDGTRLSIL.

The CDR3 bases are TGTGCCAGCAGCTTATTCGGAGGCGGCGACGAGCAGTACTTC. Protein: CASSLFGGGDEQYF. J is TRBJ2-7 and V is TRBV7-2; D might be TRBD2 (5 bases). CDR3 length equals 14 residues. The ends were cut back, 2 bases at V and 5 bases at J, with 13 bases in the middle. Germline V gene sequence: CDR1 SGHTA, CDR2 FQGNSA.

This clone turned up a few times. V gene TRBV28 combines with J gene TRBJ2-7; D is undetermined. The CDR3 covers 10 residues. The germline V gene encodes CDR1 MDHEN and CDR2 SYDVKM. V dropped 6 bases and J dropped 5 bases, with 5 bases sitting between them. The CDR3 is CASRFNEQYF. Written as DNA, the CDR3 is TGTGCCAGCAGGTTTAACGAGCAGTACTTC.

This clone showed up just once. The gene calls are TRBV27 and TRBJ1-1; the D gene is possibly TRBD1 (5 bases). There are 14 residues in the CDR3. Germline V lookup: CDR1 MNHEY, CDR2 SMNVEV (reference sequence). V was trimmed by 6 bases and J by 3 bases, leaving 14 bases between them. This CDR3 reads CASRAGFRYTEAFF. The DNA for the CDR3 is TGTGCCAGCAGGGCAGGGTTTCGCTACACTGAAGCTTTCTTT.

The chain recombines TRBV19 with TRBJ2-7; D uncertain. Germline V gene data show CDR1 as LNHDA and CDR2 as SQIVND (reference sequence). The CDR3 totals 14 residues. V dropped 4 bases and J dropped 3 bases, with 13 bases sitting between them. CDR3 residues: CASSRQAQLYEQYF. The CDR3 DNA reads as TGTGCCAGTAGTAGGCAGGCGCAACTCTACGAGCAGTACTTC.